Here is one T cell receptor (beta chain) with its context. Its antigen is not yet known. The record has no base qualities; no much larger clone is one base away. The source of the sample is a study of cytomegalovirus exposure and HLA in healthy donors (dated by TCRdb to 2016 to 2017). Regarding the study in general: An earlier analysis of fewer than 750 of the donors reported 276 Gb of sequence data and 117 million unique TCR beta sequences obtained from 180 million or so T cells. The study was designed to test whether signatures of past pathogen exposure could be identified by cataloging public T cell receptors. HLA typing included class I and class II loci at four-digit resolution. The T cell repertoires of 700 or so subjects were profiled by immunosequencing and related to cytomegalovirus serostatus. Typing coverage differed by locus: A, B, C, DRB1 and DQB1 were typed in roughly 620-630 donors, DQA1 in about 550, DPA1 in 600 to 610, and DPB1 in just under 490. In addition to the first cohort of 666 subjects, a separate validation cohort of under 150 different subjects was used. In a later analysis, previously published TCR beta repertoires from 670 or so donors were re-analyzed and high-resolution HLA genotyping was added so that TCR occurrence patterns could be studied. To predict cytomegalovirus infection status, the study brought together high-throughput TCR immunosequencing, statistical association of individual TCRs with disease status, and machine learning. In a later genetic analysis, genome-wide SNP genotypes for 398 of the 666 donors were used, and that subset was treated as a discovery cohort. A few DR-DQ haplotypes were treated as single units for association and clustering because of strong linkage in the cohort. In the later analysis, no new phenotypic data were used to find candidate immune exposures; instead, reliance was placed on TCR beta sequences and their occurrence across donors. Around 330 gigabases of sequencing data and 70 million to 95 million unique TCR sequences made up an early release that covered approximately 650 HLA-typed donors. Alongside the repertoire data, information on donor age, sex, ethnicity and CMV serostatus was compiled. Among about 400 genotyped donors of the cohort, an average of around 240,000 unique TCR beta nucleotide sequences was sequenced per donor, of which approximately 18% were non-productive. All discovery cohort repertoires had been generated using a single sequencing platform. An earlier analysis of 587 of the donors used high-throughput TCR beta sequencing to judge whether each TCR beta V gene segment behaved as functional or pseudogenic. Among the approximately 420 genotyped donors, around 81% belonged to the genetic ancestry cluster associated with self-reported Caucasian donors.

The library was made by the immunoSEQ multiplex PCR assay. For the multiplex PCR, a mixture combining 60 forward primers for TCR Vbeta segments and 13 reverse primers for TCR Jbeta segments was used. The CDR3 region of rearranged TCR beta genes was amplified from genomic DNA by a multiplex PCR assay. The Illumina HiSeq System was used to sequence the amplified TCR beta libraries as 87-base-pair reads. As for the original processing: A later analysis counted some 74 million unique TCR beta chains across the 550 to 800 repertoires, and around 9.9 million of these chains were shared by at least two donors. Raw reads were error-corrected and collapsed into unique sequences by a nearest-neighbor algorithm in which closely related sequences were merged to remove PCR and sequencing errors. To assign V, D and J gene segments, CDR3 sequences were aligned to IMGT reference sequences. For a sequence to be retained, a match of at least six nucleotides was required to both a V gene segment and a J gene segment. A rearrangement was called productive if the CDR3 had no stop codons and remained in frame with V and J, and every other rearrangement was called non-productive. Following IMGT convention, CDR3 was defined as the stretch from the second conserved V-encoded cysteine to the conserved J-encoded phenylalanine. Sequences without an unambiguous match to a single V gene segment were excluded from the earlier analysis of several hundred of the donors. An earlier analysis of a few hundred of the donors called V segments functional above 56.7% productive rearrangements and segregating when the between-donor standard deviation exceeded 5%. To diagnose cytomegalovirus status from the catalog of TCR beta chain sequences, a statistical classification framework was built. V and J gene assignment, in a later analysis, came from comparing TCR nucleotide sequences with IMGT/GENE-DB human TR gene sequences. Using the TCRdist pipeline, a later analysis assigned CDR3 sequences along with most-parsimonious VDJ recombination scenarios. A later analysis defined each TCR beta chain by its CDR3 amino acid sequence plus V-gene family, and excluded reads lacking a unique V-gene family. In a later analysis, several hundred highly shared, low-generation-probability nucleotide sequences were removed to address suspected cross-contamination and a sequencing artifact. A later analysis calculated a clonal expansion index for each public chain from normalized within-repertoire ranks of inferred template counts. A later analysis computed generation probabilities with a VDJ recombination model fitted to out-of-frame rearrangements, and checked the results against IGoR. In a later analysis, TCR-TCR, TCR-HLA and TCR-CMV co-occurrence was scored with hypergeometric tests, and a repertoire-size bias correction was applied to TCR pairs. In a later analysis, false discovery rates were estimated by permuting HLA or CMV assignments 20 times. In a later analysis, co-occurring TCRs were grouped with DBSCAN, and TCRdist sequence similarity was added when clustering was performed within HLA-allele-positive subsets. Repertoires with fewer than 30,000 or more than 120,000 public chains were left out of co-occurrence clustering, as were about 5 repertoires with anomalous nucleotide sharing. The source is immuneACCESS, and TCRdb retained only in-frame sequences with V and J called. Part of the clones is not carried over; for the studies checked, unresolved V genes explain less than half of this, and the remainder is unexplained. The D gene and trimming were derived from the DNA, and the V and J assignments and clone size from that table. This sample comprises 150,000 to 200,000 clones, over 60% of them detected only once. The ten largest clonotypes hold approximately 1.1% of the sample.

In total, roughly 710 healthy bone marrow donors made up the cohort. At the time of sampling, every cohort member was nominally healthy, though immune exposures that went unrecorded were likely present. The donor tested CMV seronegative, placing the donor among the approximately 360 seronegative members of the cohort. Each donor provided a peripheral blood sample, and peripheral blood mononuclear cells were used for TCR beta sequencing. Genomic DNA was extracted from the blood cell samples with the Qiagen DNeasy Blood Extraction Kit. Between the V and J ends, shortened by 3 bases and 6 bases respectively, the junction contains 12 bases. The CDR3 covers 13 residues, taking in both the cysteine and the phenylalanine. Of all the DNA, just the CDR3 is kept, 39 bases in frame from base 1. The germline V gene supplies CDR1 SQVTM and CDR2 ANQGSEA. On the study overall, not on this receptor specifically: Because HLA typing was unavailable for some donors at each locus, only the typed subset was used in association tests. The classifier was reported to diagnose cytomegalovirus status with high specificity and sensitivity in both the original cohort and the validation cohort. Several of the top co-occurrence clusters appeared to be linked to parvovirus B19, influenza, CMV and Epstein-Barr virus, according to a later analysis. The authors suggested that the approach could potentially be extended to other disease states and immunological phenotypes. Most TCR sequences were observed very rarely across donors, whereas some public TCRs were present in many individuals. A later analysis found that TCR association rates varied across HLA loci, with DRB1 alleles showing the most associated TCRs and HLA-C alleles the fewest. The sequencing pipeline was judged likely to have produced a cluster of highly shared sequence variants as a technical artifact. The study gave a list of 150 to 200 TCR beta chains associated with cytomegalovirus. About 17 rarely observed V segments, including chromosome 9 orphons, were excluded from the earlier analysis of some 590 of the donors because counts were too low. According to a later analysis, most CMV-associated TCR beta chains appeared to be HLA-restricted, and the HLA associations seemed to be driven largely by CMV exposure. A further reported finding was that TCR beta sequences accurately predicted the HLA-A and HLA-B alleles for most subjects in the first cohort. Broadly in line with IMGT annotations, most TCR beta V segments showed up in productive rearrangements about 87% or about 30% of the time in an earlier analysis of a few hundred of the donors. Assigning TCR associations to individual alleles was difficult when HLA alleles, especially DR and DQ, strongly co-occurred. The cohort was sequenced for TCR beta chains only, and without alpha or paired-chain data the features that could be detected were limited. Compared with equally common non-associated chains, HLA-associated TCR beta chains in a later analysis were more clonally expanded and had lower generation probabilities. The 87-base-pair reads could not distinguish some IMGT-functional V segments, including TRBV6-2 and TRBV6-3, so those segments were excluded. Correlated functional status among segregating V segments might be attributable to linkage disequilibrium, but an unknown experimental factor could not be ruled out. V-gene and J-gene trimming of TCR beta chains was associated with a missense DCLRE1C variant in a later genetic analysis, and the association was replicated in an independent cohort. A few of the identified cytomegalovirus-associated TCR beta chains were confirmed in vitro to be specific for cytomegalovirus antigens. For the cohort, immune exposure information was limited to CMV serostatus. Roughly uniform sequencing depth across donors was assumed in presence/absence analyses, although this assumption may not hold. A later analysis associated about 17,000 TCR beta sequences with specific HLA alleles at a false discovery rate of 0.05. According to a later genetic analysis, donors in an Asian-associated ancestry cluster had fewer N-insertions in productive TCRs than the approximately 610-donor mean.

This TCR derives from a middle-aged woman in good health and CMV-seronegative. The sample taken for sequencing was PBMCs. The sequence joins TRBV29-1 to TRBJ2-1, with TRBD2 as a weak D call on 5 bases. The DNA reads as follows: TGCAGCGTTGAGGTGGGAGCAATCAATGAGCAGTTCTTC. It encodes CSVEVGAINEQFF.